This T cell receptor (beta chain) was found in a study of cytomegalovirus exposure and HLA in healthy donors. Whole-study findings and limits: A later analysis found common viral pathogens apparently linked to several of the most significant clusters.

Turning to this clone: The antigen is not known.

Germline V lookup: CDR1 KGHSH, CDR2 LQKENI. The CDR3 is 14 amino acids. The ends were cut back, 3 bases at V and 2 bases at J, with 8 bases in the middle. The study ran its PCR with 60 Vbeta and 13 Jbeta primers. Assay: immunoSEQ multiplex PCR; the TCRdb copy retains only in-frame clones and omits some. The sample comprises about 160,000 clones, roughly 79% of which are singletons, and roughly an eighth rests with the top ten. This sequence joins TRBV18 and TRBJ1-3, with D uncertain. The clonotype comes from a woman between 45 and 65 years old in good health and CMV-seronegative. The sample was PBMCs. In nucleotides, the CDR3 is TGTGCCAGCTCACCGGGAGCGCCTGGAAACACCATATATTTT. It yields the protein CASSPGAPGNTIYF.